The rows below give T cell receptor beta chains drawn from one sample of a study of control samples from healthy donors and cancer patients. Only in-frame clones appear in the TCRdb table, and some are missing; sequencing was by immunoSEQ multiplex PCR. The table has about 85,000 clones, 90% seen once; the top ten hold over 3%. The sample comprised blood. These TCRs come from a woman aged 18 to 35 in good health. Both conserved end residues are part of each CDR3. D genes are given only for firm matches. The listing skips clone size in some rows; elsewhere it reads once, few, many or a size class.

clone size	D gene	V gene	J gene	CDR3 protein	CDR3 DNA
-	TRBD2	TRBV27	TRBJ2-3	CASSWGLPQDTQYF	TGTGCCAGCAGTTGGGGACTACCCCAAGATACGCAGTATTTT
-	-	TRBV6-1	TRBJ1-2	CASSEEGNYGYTF	TGTGCCAGCAGTGAAGAGGGAAACTATGGCTACACCTTC
-	-	TRBV5-6	TRBJ2-2	CASSLDSRGAGELFF	TGTGCCAGCAGCTTGGACAGTCGGGGCGCCGGGGAGCTGTTTTTT
-	TRBD2	TRBV5-1	TRBJ2-7	CASSYGLAGGNEQYF	TGCGCCAGCAGCTACGGACTAGCGGGGGGCAACGAGCAGTACTTC
-	TRBD1	TRBV5-6	TRBJ2-7	CASSRGPGQGSYEQYF	TGTGCCAGCAGCCGGGGACCGGGACAGGGCTCCTACGAGCAGTACTTC
few	TRBD1	TRBV9	TRBJ1-2	CASSVEAGGMHTF	TGTGCCAGCAGCGTAGAGGCAGGGGGCATGCACACCTTC
-	-	TRBV2	TRBJ1-2	CASSESGLYGYTF	TGTGCCAGCAGTGAGTCCGGCCTTTATGGCTACACCTTC
-	TRBD1	TRBV6-1	TRBJ1-2	CASSESGQANYGYTF	TGTGCCAGCAGTGAAAGTGGACAGGCTAACTATGGCTACACCTTC
-	-	TRBV12-5	TRBJ1-1	CASGLVLGTNTEAFF	TGTGCTAGTGGTTTGGTACTGGGTACTAACACTGAAGCTTTCTTT
once	-	TRBV4-1	TRBJ2-1	CASSQVGGREQFF	TGCGCCAGCAGCCAAGTGGGGGGTCGTGAGCAGTTCTTC
-	-	TRBV10-3	TRBJ2-2	CAISDPLGDGELFF	TGTGCCATCAGTGATCCTTTGGGAGACGGGGAGCTGTTTTTT
-	-	TRBV5-4	TRBJ1-6	CASSFGTLRDSPLHF	TGTGCCAGCAGCTTCGGGACATTAAGGGATTCACCCCTCCACTTT
-	-	TRBV7-9	TRBJ2-7	CASSLVWETPYEQYF	TGTGCCAGCAGCTTAGTTTGGGAGACGCCGTACGAGCAGTACTTC
-	-	TRBV3-1/TRBV3-2	TRBJ2-7	CASSLAQDTYEQYF	TGTGCCAGCAGCCTGGCACAGGACACCTACGAGCAGTACTTC
-	-	TRBV3-1/TRBV3-2	TRBJ1-1	CASSQGSSEAFF	TGTGCCAGCAGCCAAGGTTCCTCCGAAGCTTTCTTT
-	-	TRBV6-5	TRBJ1-1	CAATGHMNTEAFF	TGTGCCGCAACGGGACACATGAACACTGAAGCTTTCTTT
-	-	TRBV29-1	TRBJ1-1	CSGGTEAFF	TGCAGCGGGGGCACTGAAGCTTTCTTT
-	-	TRBV18	TRBJ1-1	CASSPVGGSTNTEAFF	TGTGCCAGCTCACCGGTCGGGGGGAGTACGAACACTGAAGCTTTCTTT
once	TRBD1	TRBV19	TRBJ1-4	CASSPGTGNEKLFF	TGTGCCAGTAGCCCCGGGACAGGGAATGAAAAACTGTTTTTT
-	TRBD2	TRBV9	TRBJ2-7	CASSPLGGGPSYEQYF	TGTGCCAGCAGCCCCCTCGGGGGGGGGCCCTCCTACGAGCAGTACTTC
-	-	TRBV7-2	TRBJ2-5	CASSLDGRGQYF	TGTGCCAGCAGCCTTGACGGACGAGGGCAGTACTTC
-	-	TRBV7-3	TRBJ2-3	CASSQTGGVSTDTQYF	TGTGCCAGCAGCCAGACGGGGGGCGTGAGCACAGATACGCAGTATTTT
once	TRBD1	TRBV2	TRBJ1-5	CASRPGTVDQPQHF	TGTGCCAGCAGGCCCGGGACAGTAGATCAGCCCCAGCATTTT
-	-	TRBV4-1	TRBJ2-7	CASSQPKGTLPTEQYF	TGCGCCAGCAGCCAACCGAAGGGGACCCTACCTACCGAGCAGTACTTC
-	-	TRBV5-5	TRBJ2-7	CASSKGPVGTYEQYF	TGTGCCAGCAGCAAGGGACCGGTGGGTACCTACGAGCAGTACTTC
-	-	TRBV6-1	TRBJ1-6	CASSEFEPLHF	TGTGCCAGCAGTGAATTCGAACCCCTCCACTTT
-	-	TRBV5-6	TRBJ1-3	CASSSDGYSGNTIYF	TGTGCCAGCAGCTCCGACGGTTACTCTGGAAACACCATATATTTT
once	-	TRBV12-3/TRBV12-4	TRBJ1-3	CARHRSSGNTIYF	TGTGCCCGCCACAGGTCCTCTGGAAACACCATATATTTT
-	-	TRBV6-5	TRBJ2-2	CASSYSISMGTGELFF	TGTGCCAGCAGTTACTCGATTAGCATGGGCACCGGGGAGCTGTTTTTT
-	TRBD2	TRBV5-4	TRBJ2-3	CASSTGLAGGHPDTQYF	TGTGCCAGCAGCACAGGACTAGCGGGGGGGCATCCAGATACGCAGTATTTT
-	TRBD1	TRBV12-5	TRBJ2-2	CASGLVGTGNTGELFF	TGTGCTAGTGGTTTGGTTGGGACAGGGAACACCGGGGAGCTGTTTTTT
few	-	TRBV4-1	TRBJ1-2	CASSQGPRQAPGYTF	TGCGCCAGCAGCCAAGGGCCCCGACAGGCTCCTGGCTACACCTTC
-	TRBD2	TRBV10-1	TRBJ2-7	CATAGGVAGAYEQYF	TGCGCCACCGCCGGCGGGGTAGCGGGGGCCTACGAGCAGTACTTC
-	-	TRBV20-1	TRBJ1-2	CSATSQSSYTF	TGCAGTGCTACCTCACAGTCGAGCTACACCTTC
-	-	TRBV12-2	TRBJ1-2	CASRLPGTGNYNYGYTF	TGTGCAAGTCGCCTACCCGGGACAGGGAACTATAACTATGGCTACACCTTC
once	TRBD2	TRBV5-1	TRBJ2-2	CASSFRGVGTGELFF	TGCGCCAGCAGCTTCCGGGGGGTAGGGACCGGGGAGCTGTTTTTT
-	TRBD1	TRBV10-1	TRBJ1-2	CASSSDRVYGYTF	TGCGCCAGCAGTTCGGACAGGGTCTATGGCTACACCTTC
-	TRBD1	TRBV5-1	TRBJ1-2	CASRIDRDNGYTF	TGCGCCAGCAGGATAGACAGGGATAATGGCTACACCTTC
-	-	TRBV9	TRBJ1-2	CASSTGGGYGYTF	TGTGCCAGCAGCACGGGTGGGGGGTACGGCTACACCTTC
-	-	TRBV4-1	TRBJ1-5	CASSQDGGGDQPQHF	TGCGCCAGCAGCCAAGATGGGGGGGGCGATCAGCCCCAGCATTTT
-	TRBD2	TRBV2	TRBJ2-7	CASSGERLAGSYEQYF	TGTGCCAGCAGTGGAGAGAGACTAGCGGGGAGCTACGAGCAGTACTTC
-	TRBD1	TRBV27	TRBJ1-2	CASNTGGTALTF	TGTGCCAGCAATACAGGGGGCACAGCTTTAACCTTC
-	-	TRBV20-1	TRBJ2-7	CSAKGFIEQYF	TGCAGTGCGAAGGGTTTCATCGAGCAGTACTTC
-	TRBD1	TRBV5-4	TRBJ2-2	CASSLKGAFTGELFF	TGTGCCAGCAGCTTGAAGGGGGCGTTCACCGGGGAGCTGTTTTTT
-	-	TRBV3-1/TRBV3-2	TRBJ1-1	CASSQRSVSTVNTEAFF	TGTGCCAGCAGCCAAAGATCAGTATCCACGGTGAACACTGAAGCTTTCTTT
-	-	TRBV7-8	TRBJ1-1	CASSLVGEAFF	TGTGCCAGCAGCTTAGTGGGTGAAGCTTTCTTT
-	-	TRBV7-2	TRBJ2-1	CASRRQLSSYNEQFF	TGTGCCAGCAGGCGACAGCTGTCCTCCTACAATGAGCAGTTCTTC
-	TRBD1	TRBV7-9	TRBJ1-1	CASTTGGGGNTEAFF	TGTGCCAGCACAACAGGGGGCGGGGGAAACACTGAAGCTTTCTTT
-	TRBD1	TRBV3-1/TRBV3-2	TRBJ1-5	CASSQDPQGAQPQHF	TGTGCCAGCAGCCAGGACCCGCAGGGGGCTCAGCCCCAGCATTTT
-	-	TRBV6-5	TRBJ1-5	CASSSGARQPQHF	TGTGCCAGCAGTTCAGGGGCTCGGCAGCCCCAGCATTTT
-	-	TRBV5-5	TRBJ1-6	CASSLEVSSSYNSPLHF	TGTGCCAGCAGCTTGGAAGTGTCCAGCTCCTATAATTCACCCCTCCACTTT
-	-	TRBV21-1	TRBJ1-4	CASSESGSNEKLFF	TGTGCCAGCAGCGAGTCAGGGAGTAATGAAAAACTGTTTTTT
-	-	TRBV24-1	TRBJ2-1	CATSTGDREQFF	TGTGCCACCAGTACCGGAGATCGTGAGCAGTTCTTC